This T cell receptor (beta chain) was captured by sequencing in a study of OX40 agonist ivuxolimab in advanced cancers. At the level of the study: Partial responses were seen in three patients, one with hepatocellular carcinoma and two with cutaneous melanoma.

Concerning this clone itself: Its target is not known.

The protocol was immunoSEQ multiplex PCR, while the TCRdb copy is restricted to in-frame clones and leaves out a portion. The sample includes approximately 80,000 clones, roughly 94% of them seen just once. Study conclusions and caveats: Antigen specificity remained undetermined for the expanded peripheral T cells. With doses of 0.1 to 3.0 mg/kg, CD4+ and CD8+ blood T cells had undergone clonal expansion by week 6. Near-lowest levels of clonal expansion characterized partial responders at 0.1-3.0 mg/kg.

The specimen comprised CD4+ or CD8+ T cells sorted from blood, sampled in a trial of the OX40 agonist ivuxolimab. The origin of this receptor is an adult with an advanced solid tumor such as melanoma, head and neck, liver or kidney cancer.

In nucleotides, the CDR3 is TGTGCCAGCAGTTACTCCCCCGGCGGTGAGCAGTTCTTC. It encodes CASSYSPGGEQFF. The V call is TRBV6-5, the J call TRBJ2-1; D gene unclear. The CDR3 spans 13 residues. V lost 0 bases to trimming and J lost 9 bases, with 9 bases between them. Germline V CDR1 and CDR2: MNHEY, SVGAGI.